This passage covers 30 T cell receptor beta chains from one sample sequenced in a study of cytomegalovirus exposure and HLA in healthy donors. Both 60 Vbeta primers and 13 Jbeta primers went into the PCR. Repertoires were generated with immunoSEQ multiplex PCR, while TCRdb's copy carries only in-frame clones and drops some. The sample has about 100,000 clones; roughly 76% are singletons. Sample: PBMCs. These receptors all stem from a middle-aged man in good health and CMV-seronegative.

V and J are TRBV14 and TRBJ1-4, with 11 bases aligning to TRBD1. After removal of 4 bases from V and 7 bases from J, the junction contained 5 bases not matched to a gene. Germline V CDR1 and CDR2: SGHDN, FVKESK. The CDR3 extends over 15 amino acids. The CDR3 is CASSLRTGGVEKLFF. For the CDR3, the DNA is TGTGCCAGCAGCCTAAGGACAGGGGGCGTTGAAAAACTGTTTTTT. The full variable domain, completed using reference TRBV14 and TRBJ1-4, is EAGVTQFPSHSVIEKGQTVTLRCDPISGHDNLYWYRRVMGKEIKFLLHFVKESKQDESGMPNNRFLAERTGGTYSTLKVQPAELEDSGVYFCASSLRTGGVEKLFFGSGTQLSVL.

The rearrangement uses TRBV2 and TRBJ2-1, with TRBD1 matching 7 bases. V lost 6 bases and J lost 2; bases outside the gene matches: 13. Germline V gives CDR1 SNHLY, CDR2 FYNNEI. The CDR3 runs 17 residues. The CDR3 protein is CASSGPPGTEAYNEQFF. As DNA, the CDR3 is TGTGCCAGCAGCGGCCCACCCGGGACAGAGGCCTACAATGAGCAGTTCTTC.

The chain joins TRBV11-2 to TRBJ2-1, with 11 positions matching TRBD2. Germline trimming cut 0 bases from V and 13 bases from J; bases unmatched to any gene: 2. The length of the CDR3 is 13 residues. Germline lookup yields CDR1 SGHAT and CDR2 FQNNGV. The CDR3, as DNA: TGTGCCAGCAGCTTAGAAACTAGCGGGGGTCAGTTCTTC. Amino acids: CASSLETSGGQFF.

The chain recombines TRBV27 with TRBJ2-5; tentatively, D is TRBD1 (5 bases). V gave up 1 base and J gave up 5 bases, with 11 bases separating them. Germline V gene sequence: CDR1 MNHEY, CDR2 SMNVEV (reference sequence). This CDR3 has 14 amino acids. The CDR3 loop is CASSLWGSGETQYF. The CDR3 DNA sequence: TGTGCCAGCAGTTTATGGGGCAGTGGGGAGACCCAGTACTTC.

V usage is TRBV7-2 and J usage is TRBJ2-1; weak D call: TRBD1 (5 bases). Trimming stripped 1 base from V and 8 bases from J, with 6 bases between. The CDR3 covers 12 residues. The germline V gene has CDR1 SGHTA and CDR2 FQGNSA. CDR3 coding DNA: TGTGCCAGCAGCTTAGACAGGCATGAGCAGTTCTTC. The encoded protein is CASSLDRHEQFF.

The chain combines TRBV5-8 with TRBJ2-1; TRBD2 aligns across 11 bases. The CDR3 covers 15 residues. The J segment lost 6 bases and the V segment lost 3 bases, leaving 5 bases of the junction unmatched. Germline CDR1 is SGHTS and CDR2 is YDEGEE. The CDR3 nucleotides read TGTGCCAGCAGCTCAACTAGCGGGGGAGGCAATGAGCAGTTCTTC. It translates to CASSSTSGGGNEQFF.

This clone was seen a handful of times. The CDR3 DNA reads TGCGCCAGCAGCTTGGCGGTGGGGGGGAACTATGGCTACACCTTC. It yields the protein CASSLAVGGNYGYTF. The V call is TRBV5-1, the J call TRBJ1-2; D is perhaps TRBD1 (5 bases). V lost 0 bases to trimming and J lost 2 bases, with 11 bases between them. Germline V gene sequence: CDR1 SGHRS, CDR2 YFSETQ. This CDR3 is 15 amino acids long.

The V call is TRBV7-8, the J call TRBJ2-7; 9 bases align to TRBD1. J lost 5 bases, V lost 3 bases, and 5 bases had no gene match. Per germline, CDR1 SGHVS and CDR2 FQNEAQ. The CDR3 length is 14 residues. The CDR3 DNA sequence: TGTGCCAGCAGCTTTACAGGGGGCTTCGACGAGCAGTACGTC. This sequence encodes CASSFTGGFDEQYV.

This sequence joins TRBV7-8 and TRBJ2-5, with a tentative D call TRBD1 (6 bases). The CDR3 is 12 amino acids. Deletions cut 5 bases from V and 5 bases from J, with 9 bases between. Looked up from germline, CDR1 is SGHVS and CDR2 is FQNEAQ. The CDR3 is CASSQGWETQYF. As DNA, the CDR3 is TGTGCCAGCAGCCAGGGGTGGGAGACCCAGTACTTC.

The chain has TRBV18 and TRBJ2-6, with 7 bases identical to TRBD1. Germline assignment: CDR1 KGHSH and CDR2 LQKENI. V was clipped by 5 bases and J by 0 bases; unmatched bases: 4. CDR3 length: 16 residues. The DNA for the CDR3 is TGTGCCAGCTCATCGGGACAGTCCTCTGGGGCCAACGTCCTGACTTTC. As protein: CASSSGQSSGANVLTF. The whole variable domain, filled in from reference TRBV18 and TRBJ2-6, reads NAGVMQNPRHLVRRRGQEARLRCSPMKGHSHVYWYRQLPEEGLKFMVYLQKENIIDESGMPKERFSAEFPKEGPSILRIQQVVRGDSAAYFCASSSGQSSGANVLTFGAGSRLTVL.

This clone was observed a handful of times. The rearrangement links TRBV19 to TRBJ2-3, with 10 bases identical to TRBD2. The trim removed 2 bases at V and 5 bases at J, leaving 4 bases unmatched. This CDR3 contains 15 residues. Germline values: CDR1 LNHDA, CDR2 SQIVND (reference sequence). Here the CDR3 DNA reads TGTGCCAGTAGTATAAGCGGGGGGGCCTTAGATACGCAGTATTTT. Translating gives CASSISGGALDTQYF.

This clone was observed a handful of times. The chain links TRBV15 to TRBJ2-3, with a possible D match to TRBD2 (7 bases). Looked up from germline, CDR1 is LNHNV and CDR2 is YYDKDF (reference sequence). The CDR3 is 15 residues long. V dropped 5 bases and J dropped 4 bases, with 16 bases sitting between them. The CDR3 region has the DNA TGTGCCACCAGCCTTTCGTCGGGGGGCGCAGATACGCAGTATTTT. Translation gives CATSLSSGGADTQYF.

The gene calls are TRBV6-5 and TRBJ1-6; 7 positions match TRBD1. The CDR3 is 12 residues long. Per the germline V gene, CDR1 is MNHEY and CDR2 is SVGAGI. With V trimmed by 6 bases and J by 9 bases, 2 bases remained unmatched. Here the CDR3 reads CASRPGGSPLHF. The CDR3 nucleotides are TGTGCCAGCAGACCAGGGGGTTCACCCCTCCACTTT.

This clone was counted once. The V call is TRBV6-6, the J call TRBJ2-7, with TRBD2 matching 7 bases. Germline CDR1 and CDR2: MNHNY and SVGAGI (reference sequence). The CDR3 is 16 residues long. J lost 2 bases, V lost 2 bases, and 9 bases had no gene match. Written as DNA, the CDR3 is TGTGCCAGCAGTTACAGATCGGGGGGTTCTACCTACGAGCAGTACGTC. Translating it yields CASSYRSGGSTYEQYV.

This clone was detected only a few times. The chain is built from TRBV6-4 and TRBJ2-1; 9 nucleotides match TRBD1. V shed 0 bases, J shed 3 bases, and the junction held 0 bases outside the gene matches. The germline V gene has CDR1 MRHNA and CDR2 SNTAGT. The CDR3 loop spans 15 amino acids. The CDR3: CASSDSTGGYNEQFF. The CDR3 nucleotides read TGTGCCAGCAGTGACTCGACAGGGGGCTACAATGAGCAGTTCTTC.

The chain combines TRBV27 with TRBJ2-7; the D gene is possibly TRBD1 (6 bases). Deletions cut 5 bases from V and 2 bases from J, with 16 bases between. Germline CDR1 is MNHEY and CDR2 is SMNVEV (reference sequence). This CDR3 has 15 amino acids. CDR3 region: CASSATGTNPYEQYV. CDR3 coding DNA: TGTGCCAGCAGTGCCACGGGGACAAACCCCTACGAGCAGTACGTC.

This clone appeared a single time. This sequence joins TRBV7-8 and TRBJ2-3; a possible D gene is TRBD2 (7 bases). This CDR3 has 15 amino acids. Germline CDR1 and CDR2: SGHVS and FQNEAQ. Trimming shortened V by 2 bases and J by 5 bases, and 14 bases separated the two germline ends. The CDR3 bases are TGTGCCAGCAGCTTAAGGAGGGGGGGCAAAGATACGCAGTATTTT. Protein sequence: CASSLRRGGKDTQYF.

The gene calls are TRBV19 and TRBJ2-2; 8 bases are shared with TRBD2. The CDR3 has 20 residues. V lost 6 bases and J lost 0; bases outside the gene matches: 18. Germline CDR1 reads LNHDA; CDR2 reads SQIVND (reference sequence). The CDR3 reads CASSPSSYGGGSANTGELFF. CDR3 sequence (DNA): TGTGCCAGTAGCCCCTCCAGTTACGGCGGGGGGTCCGCGAACACCGGGGAGCTGTTTTTT.

The gene calls are TRBV10-3 and TRBJ1-1; no reliable D call. The V gene's germline CDR1 is ENHRY and CDR2 SYGVKD. The CDR3 covers 12 residues. Deletions cut 9 bases from V and 4 bases from J, with 12 bases between. CDR3 amino acids: CAMKSGSTEAFF. CDR3 DNA: TGTGCCATGAAATCAGGTAGCACTGAAGCTTTCTTT.

The chain uses TRBV5-1 and TRBJ2-2, with D tentatively TRBD1 (5 bases). This CDR3 is built from 15 residues. Germline CDR1 SGHRS, CDR2 YFSETQ. With 1 base removed from V and 1 base from J, the gap between germline ends came to 8 bases. The CDR3 nucleotides read TGCGCCAGCAGCTTGAACCAGGGGAACACCGGGGAGCTGTTTTTT. This codes for CASSLNQGNTGELFF.

This sequence joins TRBV5-1 and TRBJ2-5, with TRBD2 matching over 8 bases. The V gene's germline CDR1 is SGHRS and CDR2 YFSETQ. The ends lost 1 base at V and 4 bases at J; junction bases unmatched: 6. The CDR3 is 15 amino acids. The CDR3 DNA sequence: TGCGCCAGCAGCTTGTCGGCCGGGGGGGCAGAGACCCAGTACTTC. Residues: CASSLSAGGAETQYF. Using reference TRBV5-1 and TRBJ2-5 for the parts outside the CDR3, the full variable domain is KAGVTQTPRYLIKTRGQQVTLSCSPISGHRSVSWYQQTPGQGLQFLFEYFSETQRNKGNFPGRFSGRQFSNSRSEMNVSTLELGDSALYLCASSLSAGGAETQYFGPGTRLLVL.

This chain connects TRBV5-8 to TRBJ2-5; 10 bases map to TRBD1. The V gene's germline CDR1 is SGHTS and CDR2 YDEGEE. The junction had 6 bases not matched to a gene; V was cut back by 4 bases and J by 3 bases. The CDR3 runs to 15 residues. As DNA, the CDR3 is TGTGCCAGCAGCAAGCCCGGGACAGGGGAAGAGACCCAGTACTTC. Translating gives CASSKPGTGEETQYF.

The CDR3 DNA reads as TGTGCCAGCTCACCAGCTACAACTAGCGGGGGAACTGAGCAGTTCTTC. It yields the protein CASSPATTSGGTEQFF. This chain connects TRBV18 to TRBJ2-1, with TRBD2 identical over 11 bases. CDR3 length equals 16 residues. The germline gives CDR1 KGHSH, CDR2 LQKENI. Trimming took 2 bases from V and 9 from J; bases not matched to a gene: 9.

This rearrangement joins TRBV2 to TRBJ1-2; 8 nucleotides match TRBD1. Germline V gives CDR1 SNHLY, CDR2 FYNNEI. Germline trimming cut 7 bases from V and 3 bases from J; bases unmatched to any gene: 4. The CDR3 loop spans 13 amino acids. CDR3 protein: CASTTTGDYGYTF. The CDR3 nucleotides are TGTGCCAGCACTACGACAGGGGACTATGGCTACACCTTC.

The genes are TRBV12-5 and TRBJ2-2, with unresolved D. The germline V gene encodes CDR1 LGHNT and CDR2 FRNRAP. The V and J ends lost 2 bases and 4 bases respectively, with 8 bases between them. CDR3 length: 14 amino acids. CDR3 nucleotide sequence: TGTGCTAGTGGTTTGACCCCGGGCACCGGGGAGCTGTTTTTT. Translating gives CASGLTPGTGELFF.

This clone was recorded only once. This chain connects TRBV5-1 to TRBJ2-3; the match to TRBD1 covers 10 bases. Germline-derived CDR1 and CDR2 are SGHRS and YFSETQ. V lost 4 bases to trimming and J lost 6 bases; unmatched junction nucleotides: 8. The CDR3 is 15 residues long. The CDR3 sequence is CASSLGQGDIDTQYF. CDR3 bases: TGCGCCAGCAGCCTCGGACAGGGGGACATCGATACGCAGTATTTT.

The rearrangement joins TRBV5-1 to TRBJ1-2, with no clear D. Per germline, CDR1 SGHRS and CDR2 YFSETQ. The V end was cut by 3 bases, the J end by 3 bases, with 15 bases between. This CDR3 has 15 amino acids. The CDR3 DNA reads as TGCGCCAGCAGCTCCGGACCCCACGGGGACTATGGCTACACCTTC. The encoded protein is CASSSGPHGDYGYTF.

J is TRBJ2-2 and V is TRBV19, with 8 bases aligning to TRBD1. The CDR3 has 15 residues. Losses at the gene ends were 7 bases for V and 3 bases for J; bases not matched to a gene: 7. Per germline, CDR1 LNHDA and CDR2 SQIVND (reference sequence). The CDR3 DNA follows: TGTGCCAGTATGAGCAGGGGGCGGTACACCGGGGAGCTGTTTTTT. Translated: CASMSRGRYTGELFF.

This chain joins TRBV19 and TRBJ1-2, with a weak D call TRBD1 (5 bases). The CDR3 is 14 amino acids. The V gene lost 8 bases and the J gene lost 0 bases, with 13 bases spanning the gap. Germline lookup yields CDR1 LNHDA and CDR2 SQIVND (reference sequence). The CDR3 is CASASGGANYGYTF. The DNA of the CDR3 is TGTGCCAGTGCATCGGGGGGGGCTAACTATGGCTACACCTTC.

The rearrangement uses TRBV5-4 and TRBJ2-5, with 7 bases aligning to TRBD2. This CDR3 contains 16 residues. V trimming: 3 bases; J trimming: 2 bases; junction bases outside the gene matches: 10. Germline V lookup: CDR1 SGHNT, CDR2 YYREEE (reference sequence). DNA of the CDR3: TGTGCCAGCAGCTCCTACCGTCCGGGGGGTCAAGAGACCCAGTACTTC. Its protein product is CASSSYRPGGQETQYF.